This T cell receptor beta chain was recovered during a study of vaccination and CD4 T cells after COVID-19. About the research overall: Cultures serving as controls received a peptide pool (CEFX or HIV-1 Nef) or no peptide.

Cultured CD4+ T-cell DNA underwent Oncomine TCR Beta short-read sequencing. Cultured CD4+ T cells yielded the extracted genomic DNA. TCRdb passed the PCR reads through MiXCR, listing each CDR3 protein once. The table includes approximately 17,000 distinct CDR3 sequences, 50% to 65% detected once. Described treatment: approximately 9-day PBMC culture with coronavirus spike peptide pools or control peptides (ViraFEST assay). As concerns this clonotype: Its antigen is undetermined.

Trimming pared 3 bases from V and 0 bases from J, leaving 5 bases between. This CDR3 is built from 14 residues. CDR1 LNHDA and CDR2 SQIVND come from the germline V gene (reference sequence). This TCR came from a human donor who had recovered from COVID-19. The sequenced sample was CD4+ T cells from blood, cultured in vitro, obtained before SARS-CoV-2 vaccination. The rearrangement uses TRBV19 and TRBJ2-2; no definite D call. This chain's CDR3 is CASSILTNTGELFF. The CDR3 nucleotides are TGTGCCAGTAGTATCCTGACGAACACCGGGGAGCTGTTTTTT.